What follows are 20 T cell receptor beta chains derived from one specimen sequenced in a study of blood T cell repertoires in COVID-19 (dated by TCRdb to 2019 to 2021). Libraries were made using the immunoSEQ multiplex PCR assay. Drawn from immuneACCESS, this table holds only the in-frame rearrangements with V and J called that TCRdb kept. Clones are partly lost; checked studies trace under half to an unresolved V gene and leave the rest unexplained. This sample has around 95,000 clones in its table, and around nine tenths of those were observed once. About 5% of the sample goes to the ten largest clones. The sample was peripheral blood. The receptors were sampled from a man in his fifties with acute or convalescent COVID-19.

The chain uses TRBV27 and TRBJ2-1, with 10 bases matching TRBD2. CDR1 is MNHEY and CDR2 is SMNVEV in the germline V gene (reference sequence). Losses at the gene ends were 1 base for V and 3 bases for J; bases not matched to a gene: 0. The CDR3 is 15 amino acids. The CDR3 DNA follows: TGTGCCAGCAGTTTATGGACTAGCGGCTACAATGAGCAGTTCTTC. Its protein product is CASSLWTSGYNEQFF.

V usage is TRBV5-4 and J usage is TRBJ2-2, with D unresolved. Between the trimmed V and J ends, which lost 2 bases and 2 bases, there was a span of 13 bases. The CDR3 has 16 residues. Looked up from germline, CDR1 is SGHNT and CDR2 is YYREEE (reference sequence). The CDR3 spells CASSFFSGPNTGELFF. The CDR3 DNA reads as TGTGCCAGCAGCTTTTTCTCCGGTCCCAACACCGGGGAGCTGTTTTTT.

This sequence joins TRBV18 and TRBJ2-7; no reliable D call. The CDR3 spans 15 residues. Germline CDR1 is KGHSH and CDR2 is LQKENI. V was trimmed by 1 base and J by 0 bases, leaving 10 bases between them. CDR3 coding DNA: TGTGCCAGCTCACCACGGTTGGGCAGCTCCTACGAGCAGTACTTC. Residues: CASSPRLGSSYEQYF.

The rearrangement uses TRBV10-3 and TRBJ1-2, with TRBD1 identical over 9 bases. Per the germline V gene, CDR1 is ENHRY and CDR2 is SYGVKD. CDR3 length: 14 residues. Unmatched junction bases numbered 4, after V lost 6 bases and J lost 2 bases. CDR3 nucleotides: TGTGCCATCAGAGGGGACAGGGAAAACTATGGCTACACCTTC. It yields the protein CAIRGDRENYGYTF.

The genes are TRBV24-1 and TRBJ2-7; 8 bases match TRBD2. V dropped 3 bases and J dropped 2; count of bases not matched to a gene: 5. Germline V CDR1 and CDR2: KGHDR, SFDVKD. This CDR3 is 15 amino acids long. CDR3 nucleotide sequence: TGTGCCACCAGTGATCGCAGCGGGAGCCCCTACGAGCAGTACTTC. Its protein is CATSDRSGSPYEQYF.

The chain combines TRBV15 with TRBJ2-1; D call uncertain. The V and J ends lost 3 bases and 5 bases respectively, with 5 bases between them. The CDR3 consists of 12 residues. Per the germline V gene, CDR1 is LNHNV and CDR2 is YYDKDF (reference sequence). The CDR3 reads CATSRADNEQFF. CDR3 nucleotides: TGTGCCACCAGCAGGGCCGACAATGAGCAGTTCTTC.

The rearrangement joins TRBV19 to TRBJ1-1, with TRBD1 as a possible D gene (5 bases). Germline assignment: CDR1 LNHDA and CDR2 SQIVND (reference sequence). The V gene lost 7 bases and the J gene lost 5 bases, with 14 bases spanning the gap. This CDR3 contains 13 residues. Here the CDR3 reads CASKVSGLTEAFF. The DNA for the CDR3 is TGTGCCAGTAAGGTTTCAGGGTTGACTGAAGCTTTCTTT.

V usage is TRBV9 and J usage is TRBJ1-2; D gene unclear. V was shortened by 6 bases and J by 4 bases, with 16 bases between the two germline ends. The CDR3 contains 14 residues. Germline lookup yields CDR1 SGDLS and CDR2 YYNGEE. The CDR3 DNA reads TGTGCCAGCACCCTGAGGGAGGAGAGCTATGGCTACACCTTC. Translated, it gives CASTLREESYGYTF. The variable domain in full, with the rest retrieved from reference TRBV9 and TRBJ1-2, is DSGVTQTPKHLITATGQRVTLRCSPRSGDLSVYWYQQSLDQGLQFLIQYYNGEERAKGNILERFSAQQFPDLHSELNLSSLELGDSALYFCASTLREESYGYTFGSGTRLTVV.

This clone has only one observation. J is TRBJ2-5 and V is TRBV5-1; tentatively, D is TRBD1 (6 bases). V lost 1 base to trimming and J lost 1 base, with 11 bases between them. Germline V gives CDR1 SGHRS, CDR2 YFSETQ. The CDR3 covers 15 residues. CDR3 residues: CASSLTGNGQETQYF. The CDR3 region has the DNA TGCGCCAGCAGCTTGACAGGGAACGGCCAAGAGACCCAGTACTTC.

The V gene is TRBV25-1, the J gene TRBJ2-1, with D perhaps TRBD1 (5 bases). Between the trimmed V and J ends, which lost 4 bases and 8 bases, there was a span of 15 bases. This CDR3 has 14 amino acids. Germline loops: CDR1 MGHDK, CDR2 SYGVNS. DNA for the CDR3: TGTGCCAGCAGTGGGGGCAGGTTGGGATATGAGCAGTTCTTC. Protein: CASSGGRLGYEQFF.

The chain combines TRBV9 with TRBJ2-2, with 10 bases aligning to TRBD2. V was pared by 0 bases and J by 1 base, with 6 bases of the junction left unmatched. CDR1 is SGDLS and CDR2 is YYNGEE in the germline V gene. CDR3 length: 18 amino acids. The CDR3 region has the DNA TGTGCCAGCAGCGTAGAACTACGGACTAGCGGGAACACCGGGGAGCTGTTTTTT. Residues: CASSVELRTSGNTGELFF.

The chain is built from TRBV27 and TRBJ1-5, with a weak D call TRBD1 (6 bases). Germline assignment: CDR1 MNHEY and CDR2 SMNVEV (reference sequence). V shed 0 bases and J shed 3 bases, with 9 bases lying between them. The CDR3 is 15 amino acids. The CDR3 region is CASSLSWDNNQPQHF. The CDR3 bases are TGTGCCAGCAGTTTATCCTGGGACAACAATCAGCCCCAGCATTTT.

This clone appeared a single time. The rearrangement uses TRBV6-5 and TRBJ1-6; D possibly corresponds to TRBD1 (5 bases). The CDR3 totals 16 residues. Trimming removed 0 bases from V and 7 bases from J, with 13 bases in between. CDR1 is MNHEY and CDR2 is SVGAGI in the germline V gene. The CDR3 coding sequence is TGTGCCAGCAGTTACTCCCCGGGGGTTGAAAATTCACCCCTCCACTTT. Its protein is CASSYSPGVENSPLHF.

CDR3 coding DNA: TGTGCCAGCAGCGACAGGGACAGGGTAGGAGGTGGCTACACCTTC. This codes for CASSDRDRVGGGYTF. The chain has TRBV2 and TRBJ1-2; 9 bases agree with TRBD1. The V segment lost 6 bases and the J segment 7 bases; nucleotides outside the gene matches: 12. The CDR3 runs 15 residues. Per the germline V gene, CDR1 is SNHLY and CDR2 is FYNNEI.

V usage is TRBV3-1 (or the pseudogene TRBV3-2) and J usage is TRBJ1-1; maybe TRBD1 (6 bases). Per the germline V gene, CDR1 is LGHDT and CDR2 is YNNKEL (reference sequence). This CDR3 has 12 amino acids. Trimming took off 1 base at V and 6 bases at J, with 6 bases between the two ends. The CDR3 DNA reads TGTGCCAGCAGCCAAGGGACAGCTGAAGCTTTCTTT. This translates into CASSQGTAEAFF.

The gene calls are TRBV11-2 and TRBJ2-7; tentatively, D is TRBD2 (6 bases). CDR3 size: 15 residues. Trimming stripped 1 base from V and 6 bases from J, with 16 bases between. CDR1 and CDR2 from the germline V gene are SGHAT and FQNNGV. This chain's CDR3 is CASSLAGGQGPEQYF. CDR3 DNA sequence: TGTGCCAGCAGCTTAGCTGGAGGGCAGGGTCCCGAGCAGTACTTC.

This clone was detected once. This chain uses TRBV13 with TRBJ2-4; 13 nucleotides line up with TRBD2. This CDR3 region has 20 residues. V lost 1 base to trimming and J lost 2 bases; unmatched junction nucleotides: 11. Germline CDR1 is PRHDT and CDR2 is FYEKMQ (reference sequence). The DNA for the CDR3 is TGTGCCAGCAGCTTAGAAGGACTAGCGGGAGTTGCTGTCTCCAAAAACATTCAGTACTTC. This encodes CASSLEGLAGVAVSKNIQYF.

This chain connects TRBV3-1 (or the pseudogene TRBV3-2) to TRBJ2-1, with 8 bases lining up with TRBD2. With V trimmed by 1 base and J by 9 bases, 8 bases remained unmatched. The CDR3 totals 15 residues. Germline values: CDR1 LGHDT, CDR2 YNNKEL (reference sequence). CDR3 sequence (DNA): TGTGCCAGCAGCCAAGGGGCGGGAGGATTCAGTGAGCAGTTCTTC. This gives the protein CASSQGAGGFSEQFF.

The V gene is TRBV20-1, the J gene TRBJ1-1, with D hard to call. The V end was cut by 5 bases, the J end by 7 bases, with 11 bases between. There are 11 residues in the CDR3. Germline V gene sequence: CDR1 DFQATT, CDR2 SNEGSKA (reference sequence). This CDR3 is CSASGDFEAFF. The CDR3 nucleotides are TGCAGTGCTTCGGGAGATTTTGAAGCTTTCTTT.

There are many counts of this clone. The chain joins TRBV19 to TRBJ2-1; D is possibly TRBD2 (5 bases). This CDR3 has 15 residues. Germline values: CDR1 LNHDA, CDR2 SQIVND (reference sequence). V gave up 7 bases and J gave up 4 bases, with 17 bases separating them. CDR3 DNA: TGTGCCAGTACCGATTCGGGAACTCGATACAATGAGCAGTTCTTC. Encoded protein: CASTDSGTRYNEQFF.